This TCR beta chain was profiled in a study of blood T cell repertoires in COVID-19. Overall study context: Samples of COVID-19 (acute and convalescent) were obtained from the United States, Italy and Spain. Nucleic acid was either cDNA or gDNA, and it came from T cells, B-cell-depleted T cells, or PBMCs.

Source study methods: Estimates of nucleated cell counts were drawn from the amplification of reference gene primers. The protocol was immunoSEQ multiplex PCR, while the TCRdb copy is restricted to in-frame clones and leaves out a portion. Clonal size and the V and J genes are those of that table, whereas D and trimming came from the DNA. This sample has some 73,000 clones, with about 85% found just once. V lost 4 bases and J lost 0, with 10 bases in between. Germline V gene lookup returns CDR1 LNHDA and CDR2 SQIVND (reference sequence). This CDR3 is built from 15 residues. This TCR was recovered from a woman at least 80 years old with active or convalescent COVID-19. Sequencing was done on a sample of peripheral blood. The rearrangement joins TRBV19 to TRBJ1-3, with D possibly matching TRBD1 (6 bases). DNA for the CDR3: TGTGCCAGTAGTAGAGGGACATACTCTGGAAACACCATATATTTT. This sequence encodes CASSRGTYSGNTIYF.